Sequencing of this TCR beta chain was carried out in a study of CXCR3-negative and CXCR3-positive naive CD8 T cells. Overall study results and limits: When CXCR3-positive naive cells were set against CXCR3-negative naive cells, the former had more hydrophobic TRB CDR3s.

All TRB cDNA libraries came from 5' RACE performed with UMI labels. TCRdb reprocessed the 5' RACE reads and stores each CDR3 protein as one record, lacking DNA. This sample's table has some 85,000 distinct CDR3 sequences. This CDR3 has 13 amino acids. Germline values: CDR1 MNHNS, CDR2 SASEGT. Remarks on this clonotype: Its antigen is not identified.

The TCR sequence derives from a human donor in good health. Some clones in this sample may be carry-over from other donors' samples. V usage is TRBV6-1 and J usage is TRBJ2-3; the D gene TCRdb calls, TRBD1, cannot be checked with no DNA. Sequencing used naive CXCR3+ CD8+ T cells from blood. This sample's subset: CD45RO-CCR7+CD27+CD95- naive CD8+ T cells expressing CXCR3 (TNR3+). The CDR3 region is CASSAGTPDTQYF.